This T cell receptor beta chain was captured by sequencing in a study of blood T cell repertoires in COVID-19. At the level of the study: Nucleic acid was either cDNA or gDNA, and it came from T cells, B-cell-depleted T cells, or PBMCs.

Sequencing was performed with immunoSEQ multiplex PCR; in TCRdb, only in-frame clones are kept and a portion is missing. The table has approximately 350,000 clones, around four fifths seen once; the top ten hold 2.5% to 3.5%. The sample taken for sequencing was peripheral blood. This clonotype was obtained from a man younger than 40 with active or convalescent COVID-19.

DNA of the CDR3: TGTGCCAGCAGCGTGGAGGGTTACTCCGACACTGAAGCTTTCTTT. This encodes CASSVEGYSDTEAFF. V usage is TRBV9 and J usage is TRBJ1-1; D not certain. The V gene's germline CDR1 is SGDLS and CDR2 YYNGEE. The CDR3 has 15 amino acids. The V gene lost 2 bases and the J gene lost 3 bases, with 14 bases spanning the gap.